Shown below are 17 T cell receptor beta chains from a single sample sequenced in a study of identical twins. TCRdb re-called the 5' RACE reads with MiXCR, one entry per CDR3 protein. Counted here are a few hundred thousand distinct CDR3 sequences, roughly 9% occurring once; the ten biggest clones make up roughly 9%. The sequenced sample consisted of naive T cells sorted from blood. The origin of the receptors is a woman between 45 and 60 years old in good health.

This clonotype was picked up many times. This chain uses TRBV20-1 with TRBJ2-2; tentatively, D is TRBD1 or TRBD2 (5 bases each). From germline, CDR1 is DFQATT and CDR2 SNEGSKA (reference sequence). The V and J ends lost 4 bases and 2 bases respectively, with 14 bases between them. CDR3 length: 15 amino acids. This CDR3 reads CSATRGGPNTGELFF. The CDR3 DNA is TGCAGTGCTACCCGGGGCGGGCCTAACACCGGGGAGCTGTTTTTT.

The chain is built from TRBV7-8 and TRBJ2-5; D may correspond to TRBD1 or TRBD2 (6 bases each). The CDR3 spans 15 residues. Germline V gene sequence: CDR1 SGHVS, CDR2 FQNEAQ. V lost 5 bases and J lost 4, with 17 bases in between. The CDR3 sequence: CASSPLAGEIETQYF. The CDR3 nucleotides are TGTGCCAGCAGCCCACTAGCAGGGGAGATAGAGACCCAGTACTTC.

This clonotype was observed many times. The DNA for the CDR3 is TGTGCCAGCAGTTACGATCTGGCGACAGAAGAGACCCAGTACTTC. Its protein is CASSYDLATEETQYF. This rearrangement joins TRBV6-5 to TRBJ2-5; D is perhaps TRBD1 (5 bases). Deletions cut 2 bases from V and 3 bases from J, with 13 bases between. The germline CDR1 and CDR2 sequences are MNHEY and SVGAGI. The CDR3 covers 15 residues.

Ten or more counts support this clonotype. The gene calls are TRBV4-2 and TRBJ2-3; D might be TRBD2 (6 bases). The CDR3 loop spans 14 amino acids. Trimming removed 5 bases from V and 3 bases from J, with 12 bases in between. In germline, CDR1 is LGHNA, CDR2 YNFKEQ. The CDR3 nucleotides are TGTGCCAGCAGCGGCGGGATGAGAACAGATACGCAGTATTTT. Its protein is CASSGGMRTDTQYF.

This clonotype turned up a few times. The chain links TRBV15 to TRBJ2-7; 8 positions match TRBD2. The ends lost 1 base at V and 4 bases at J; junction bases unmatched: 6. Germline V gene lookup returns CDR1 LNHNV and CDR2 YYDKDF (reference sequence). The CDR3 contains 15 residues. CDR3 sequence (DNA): TGTGCCACCAGCAGAGGGGAGCGGGAGAGGTACGAGCAGTACTTC. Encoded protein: CATSRGERERYEQYF. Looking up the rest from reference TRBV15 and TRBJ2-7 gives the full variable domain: DAMVIQNPRYQVTQFGKPVTLSCSQTLNHNVMYWYQQKSSQAPKLLFHYYDKDFNNEADTPDNFQSRRPNTSFCFLDIRSPGLGDTAMYLCATSRGERERYEQYFGPGTRLTVT.

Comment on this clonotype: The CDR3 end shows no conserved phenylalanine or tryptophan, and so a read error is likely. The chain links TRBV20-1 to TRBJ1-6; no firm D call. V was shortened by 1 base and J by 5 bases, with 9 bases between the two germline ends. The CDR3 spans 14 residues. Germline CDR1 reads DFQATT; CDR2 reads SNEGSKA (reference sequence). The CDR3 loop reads CSARAGPNNSPLHI. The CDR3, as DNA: TGCAGTGCTAGAGCCGGGCCGAATAATTCACCCCTCCACATT.

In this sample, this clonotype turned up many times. The CDR3 region has the DNA TGTGCCAGCAGCCAAGGAAGGGACTCCTACGAGCAGTACGTC. This gives the protein CASSQGRDSYEQYV. The chain has TRBV14 and TRBJ2-7; D remains unclear. The V end was cut by 1 base, the J end by 0 bases, with 7 bases between. In germline, CDR1 is SGHDN, CDR2 FVKESK. This CDR3 is built from 14 residues.

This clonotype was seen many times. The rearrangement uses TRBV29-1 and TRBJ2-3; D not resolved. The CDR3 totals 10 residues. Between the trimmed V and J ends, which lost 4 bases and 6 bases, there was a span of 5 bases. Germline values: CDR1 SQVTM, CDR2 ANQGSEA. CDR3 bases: TGCAGCGTTGGGAAGGATACGCAGTATTTT. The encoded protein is CSVGKDTQYF.

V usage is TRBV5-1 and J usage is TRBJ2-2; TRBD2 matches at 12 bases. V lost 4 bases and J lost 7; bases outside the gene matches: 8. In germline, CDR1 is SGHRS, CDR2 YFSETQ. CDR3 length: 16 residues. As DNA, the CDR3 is TGCGCCAGCAGCATTGGACTAGCGGGATACATCGGGGAGCTGTTTTTT. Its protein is CASSIGLAGYIGELFF.

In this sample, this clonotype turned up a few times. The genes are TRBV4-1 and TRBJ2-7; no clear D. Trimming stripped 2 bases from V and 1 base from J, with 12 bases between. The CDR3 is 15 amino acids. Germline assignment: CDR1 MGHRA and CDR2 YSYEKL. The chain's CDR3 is CASSQSVSASYEQYF. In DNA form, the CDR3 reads TGCGCCAGCAGCCAATCCGTCTCCGCGTCCTACGAGCAGTACTTC.

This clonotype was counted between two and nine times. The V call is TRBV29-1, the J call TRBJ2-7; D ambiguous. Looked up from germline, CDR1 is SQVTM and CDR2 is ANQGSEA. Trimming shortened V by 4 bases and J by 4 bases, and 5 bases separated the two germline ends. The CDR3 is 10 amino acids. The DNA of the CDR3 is TGCAGCGTTGTTGTGTACGAGCAGTACTTC. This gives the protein CSVVVYEQYF.

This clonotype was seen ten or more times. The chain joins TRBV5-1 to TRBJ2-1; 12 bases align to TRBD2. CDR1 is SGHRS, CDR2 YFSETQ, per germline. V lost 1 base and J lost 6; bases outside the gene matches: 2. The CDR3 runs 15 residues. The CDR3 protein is CASSLLAGGSNEQFF. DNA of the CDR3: TGCGCCAGCAGCTTGCTAGCGGGAGGGAGCAATGAGCAGTTCTTC.

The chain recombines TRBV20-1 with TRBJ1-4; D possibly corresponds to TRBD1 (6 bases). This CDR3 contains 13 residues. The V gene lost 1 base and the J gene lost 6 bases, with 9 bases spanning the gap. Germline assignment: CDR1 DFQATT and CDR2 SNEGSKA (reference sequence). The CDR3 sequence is CSARAQGYEKLFF. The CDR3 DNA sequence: TGCAGTGCTAGAGCGCAGGGGTATGAAAAACTGTTTTTT.

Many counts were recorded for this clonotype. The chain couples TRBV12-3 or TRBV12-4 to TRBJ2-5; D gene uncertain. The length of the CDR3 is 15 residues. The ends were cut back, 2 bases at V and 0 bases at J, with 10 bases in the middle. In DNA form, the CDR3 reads TGTGCCAGCAGTTTAAGGCGGCTGTACCAAGAGACCCAGTACTTC. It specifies CASSLRRLYQETQYF.

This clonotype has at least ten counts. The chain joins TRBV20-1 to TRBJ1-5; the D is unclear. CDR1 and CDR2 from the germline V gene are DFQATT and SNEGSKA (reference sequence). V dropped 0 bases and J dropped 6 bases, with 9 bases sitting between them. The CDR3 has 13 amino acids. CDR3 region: CSARDRWVQPQHF. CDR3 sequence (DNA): TGCAGTGCTAGAGATCGATGGGTTCAGCCCCAGCATTTT.

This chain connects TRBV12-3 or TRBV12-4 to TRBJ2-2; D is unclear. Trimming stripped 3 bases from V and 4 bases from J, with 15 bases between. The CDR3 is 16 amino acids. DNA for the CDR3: TGTGCCAGCAGTTTGGTTGGTAGACTTGTCACCGGGGAGCTGTTTTTT. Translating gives CASSLVGRLVTGELFF.

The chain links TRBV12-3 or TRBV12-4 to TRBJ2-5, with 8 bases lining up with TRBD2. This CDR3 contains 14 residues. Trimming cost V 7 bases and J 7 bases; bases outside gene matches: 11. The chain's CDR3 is CASTRASGLGTQYF. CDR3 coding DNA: TGTGCCAGCACCCGAGCTAGCGGGCTAGGGACCCAGTACTTC.